The present TCR beta chain was sequenced within a study of blood T cells in healthy people across ages. Together with a sample-barcoded 5' primer, a J-beta primer mix was included in a second PCR lasting roughly 6 to 12 cycles. Each of the cDNA molecules was tagged by a template-switch adaptor with 12 random nucleotides. TCRdb passed the 5' RACE reads through MiXCR, listing each CDR3 protein once. The sample has some 730,000 distinct CDR3 sequences, about 24% seen once. V was clipped by 0 bases and J by 9 bases, with 9 bases between them. This CDR3 has 13 residues. CDR1 MNHNY and CDR2 SVGAGI come from the germline V gene (reference sequence). Only a few counts were recorded for this clonotype. Total RNA was extracted at no less than 6 micrograms per sample.

V usage is TRBV6-6 and J usage is TRBJ2-4; D is perhaps TRBD1 (5 bases). This receptor was obtained from a man aged 65 to 85 in good health. The sequenced sample consisted of blood. CDR3 in DNA: TGTGCCAGCAGTTACTCGCAGGGTTTCATTCAGTACTTC. It yields the protein CASSYSQGFIQYF.